The 16 T cell receptor beta chains listed next were all sequenced from one sample in a study of blood T cell repertoires in COVID-19 (dated by TCRdb to about 2020). The method behind the library was the immunoSEQ multiplex PCR assay. The immuneACCESS repertoire file appears here via TCRdb, limited to in-frame rearrangements. These files lack a portion of the clones; in checked studies, under half of the deficit traces to unresolved V genes, and the cause of the others is not known. Here the sample has 45,000 to 70,000 clones; approximately 87% occur a single time. 6% to 6.5% of the sample belongs to the ten largest clones. Sequencing was done on a sample of peripheral blood. Source of these receptors: a woman aged 60-70 years with COVID-19, enrolled during active disease.

The chain has TRBV19 and TRBJ2-5; 9 bases are a match to TRBD1. The germline V gene has CDR1 LNHDA and CDR2 SQIVND (reference sequence). The CDR3 contains 16 residues. Germline trimming cut 3 bases from V and 5 bases from J; bases unmatched to any gene: 10. The DNA for the CDR3 is TGTGCCAGTAGTATTCGGGGGACAGGGAGAGGGGAGACCCAGTACTTC. It codes for CASSIRGTGRGETQYF.

The chain combines TRBV6-4 with TRBJ2-1; perhaps TRBD1 as D (6 bases). The length of the CDR3 is 16 residues. Trimming pared 0 bases from V and 5 bases from J, leaving 14 bases between. Germline assignment: CDR1 MRHNA and CDR2 SNTAGT. The CDR3 sequence: CASSDSEGVGHNEQFF. CDR3 DNA sequence: TGTGCCAGCAGTGACTCTGAGGGGGTCGGCCACAATGAGCAGTTCTTC.

The V call is TRBV5-4, the J call TRBJ2-1; TRBD1 matches 9 bases. This CDR3 is built from 15 residues. V lost 4 bases to trimming and J lost 3 bases; unmatched junction nucleotides: 5. Germline V gene sequence: CDR1 SGHNT, CDR2 YYREEE (reference sequence). The CDR3 DNA is TGTGCCAGCAGCCCACCGGGACAGGGCTACAATGAGCAGTTCTTC. Translating it yields CASSPPGQGYNEQFF.

V gene TRBV19 combines with J gene TRBJ1-2; tentative D call: TRBD1 (5 bases). With 2 bases removed from V and 4 bases from J, the gap between germline ends came to 17 bases. CDR1 LNHDA and CDR2 SQIVND come from the germline V gene (reference sequence). This CDR3 has 16 amino acids. This chain's CDR3 is CASSITGLSPTYGYTF. The CDR3 region has the DNA TGTGCCAGTAGTATAACAGGACTATCGCCAACCTATGGCTACACCTTC.

This clone was picked up many times. V gene TRBV19 combines with J gene TRBJ1-5, with 8 bases aligning to TRBD1. After removal of 7 bases from V and 0 bases from J, the junction contained 17 bases not matched to a gene. CDR3 length: 19 residues. CDR1 is LNHDA and CDR2 is SQIVND in the germline V gene (reference sequence). The CDR3 DNA reads as TGTGCCAGTAATAACCAGGGGGCGCAGGGTCCGTATAGCAATCAGCCCCAGCATTTT. Protein product: CASNNQGAQGPYSNQPQHF.

This sequence joins TRBV2 and TRBJ2-2; TRBD1 matches at 7 bases. The V gene end was trimmed by 4 bases and the J gene end by 13 bases; junction bases not matched to a gene: 9. This CDR3 is 13 amino acids long. Germline V gene sequence: CDR1 SNHLY, CDR2 FYNNEI. CDR3 sequence (DNA): TGTGCCAGCAGTGCAGGGACAGTTGGTGCGCTGTTTTTT. The encoded protein is CASSAGTVGALFF.

The chain is built from TRBV2 and TRBJ2-7, with TRBD2 identical over 10 bases. Unmatched junction bases numbered 4, after V lost 8 bases and J lost 0 bases. CDR1 and CDR2 (germline): SNHLY, FYNNEI. The CDR3 has 14 residues. In DNA, the CDR3 is TGTGCCAGCGTAAGGACTAGCGGCTCCTACGAGCAGTACTTC. It yields the protein CASVRTSGSYEQYF. Complete variable domain (other parts from reference TRBV2 and TRBJ2-7): EPEVTQTPSHQVTQMGQEVILRCVPISNHLYFYWYRQILGQKVEFLVSFYNNEISEKSEIFDDQFSVERPDGSNFTLKIRSTKLEDSAMYFCASVRTSGSYEQYFGPGTRLTVT.

Only a few counts were recorded for this clone. This sequence joins TRBV2 and TRBJ1-3; possibly TRBD1 for D (5 bases). V shed 0 bases and J shed 4 bases, with 16 bases lying between them. Per the germline V gene, CDR1 is SNHLY and CDR2 is FYNNEI. The CDR3 totals 17 residues. The CDR3 loop reads CASSEAVPGEGGNTIYF. The CDR3 nucleotides read TGTGCCAGCAGTGAAGCCGTACCGGGAGAGGGGGGAAACACCATATATTTT.

V gene TRBV19 combines with J gene TRBJ2-3; TRBD1 might be the D (5 bases). Germline V lookup: CDR1 LNHDA, CDR2 SQIVND (reference sequence). The CDR3 length is 15 residues. V was cut by 7 bases and J by 0 bases, with 14 bases left in between. CDR3 amino acids: CASIDRSSSTDTQYF. In nucleotides, the CDR3 is TGTGCCAGTATTGACAGAAGCTCTAGCACAGATACGCAGTATTTT. Full variable domain (rest looked up from reference TRBV19 and TRBJ2-3): DGGITQSPKYLFRKEGQNVTLSCEQNLNHDAMYWYRQDPGQGLRLIYYSQIVNDFQKGDIAEGYSVSREKKESFPLTVTSAQKNPTAFYLCASIDRSSSTDTQYFGPGTRLTVL.

V gene TRBV3-1 (or the pseudogene TRBV3-2) combines with J gene TRBJ2-3, with 15 bases that match TRBD2. Germline lookup yields CDR1 LGHDT and CDR2 YNNKEL (reference sequence). Trimming at V came to 2 bases and at J to 11 bases, leaving 8 bases not matched to a gene. This CDR3 has 16 residues. The CDR3 DNA reads as TGTGCCAGCAGCCAAAATCCGGGACTAGCGGGAGGAGGGCAGTATTTT. The encoded protein is CASSQNPGLAGGGQYF.

The rearrangement joins TRBV6-5 to TRBJ1-3; D ambiguous. Per the germline V gene, CDR1 is MNHEY and CDR2 is SVGAGI. This CDR3 comprises 14 residues. Trimming stripped 5 bases from V and 4 bases from J, with 12 bases between. In nucleotides, the CDR3 is TGTGCCAGCAGTCGACAAGTTGTAGGAAACACCATATATTTT. Protein: CASSRQVVGNTIYF.

The V gene is TRBV27, the J gene TRBJ2-2, with D maybe TRBD1 (5 bases). V lost 0 bases to trimming and J lost 6 bases, with 14 bases between them. CDR1 and CDR2 (germline): MNHEY, SMNVEV (reference sequence). This CDR3 is built from 16 residues. CDR3 DNA sequence: TGTGCCAGCAGTTTATCAACAACCAGGGCCTCCGGGGAGCTGTTTTTT. This translates into CASSLSTTRASGELFF.

This chain connects TRBV9 to TRBJ1-5; D gene unclear. Trimming stripped 6 bases from V and 0 bases from J, with 16 bases between. The CDR3 sequence is 16 residues long. Germline CDR1 SGDLS, CDR2 YYNGEE. The CDR3 spells CASTLSIYASNQPQHF. Here the CDR3 DNA reads TGTGCCAGCACTCTATCTATTTACGCTAGCAATCAGCCCCAGCATTTT.

This clone was recorded a few times. This chain connects TRBV6-6 to TRBJ2-7; 9 nucleotides line up with TRBD1. Germline V lookup: CDR1 MNHNY, CDR2 SVGAGI (reference sequence). V dropped 5 bases and J dropped 3; count of bases not matched to a gene: 5. The length of the CDR3 is 14 residues. The CDR3 here is CASSRGQGNYEQYF. The CDR3 DNA follows: TGTGCCAGCAGTCGAGGACAGGGGAACTACGAGCAGTACTTC.

The rearrangement joins TRBV27 to TRBJ2-7; TRBD2 matches 14 bases. Germline CDR1 is MNHEY and CDR2 is SMNVEV (reference sequence). This CDR3 comprises 15 residues. The V segment lost 5 bases and the J segment 4 bases; nucleotides outside the gene matches: 4. The CDR3 sequence is CASSRLAGGYYEQYF. Here the CDR3 DNA reads TGTGCCAGCAGTCGACTAGCGGGAGGGTATTACGAGCAGTACTTC.

The chain has TRBV30 and TRBJ2-1; 10 nucleotides agree with TRBD2. This CDR3 is built from 15 residues. The V gene's germline CDR1 is GTSNPN and CDR2 SVGIG (reference sequence). V shed 2 bases, J shed 4 bases, and the junction held 5 bases outside the gene matches. The CDR3 DNA reads TGTGCCTGGAGTAAAGCGGGAGGGTCGTACAATGAGCAGTTCTTC. Translation gives CAWSKAGGSYNEQFF.